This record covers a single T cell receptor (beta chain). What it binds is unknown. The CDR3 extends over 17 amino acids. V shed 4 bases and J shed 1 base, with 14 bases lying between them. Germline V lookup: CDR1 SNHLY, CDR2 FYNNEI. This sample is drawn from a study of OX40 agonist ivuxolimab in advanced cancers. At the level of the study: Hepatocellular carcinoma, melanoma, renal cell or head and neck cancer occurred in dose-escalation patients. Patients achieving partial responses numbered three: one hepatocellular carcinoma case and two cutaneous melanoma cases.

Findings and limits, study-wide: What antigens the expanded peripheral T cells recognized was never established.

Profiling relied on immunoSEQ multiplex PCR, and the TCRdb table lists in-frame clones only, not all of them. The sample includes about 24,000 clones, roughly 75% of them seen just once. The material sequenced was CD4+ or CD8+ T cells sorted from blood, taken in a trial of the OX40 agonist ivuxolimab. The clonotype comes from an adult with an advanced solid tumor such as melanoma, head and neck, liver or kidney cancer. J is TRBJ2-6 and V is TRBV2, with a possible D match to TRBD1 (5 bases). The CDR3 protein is CASSAHPTGSGANVLTF. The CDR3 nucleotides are TGTGCCAGCAGTGCCCACCCTACAGGTTCTGGGGCCAACGTCCTGACTTTC.